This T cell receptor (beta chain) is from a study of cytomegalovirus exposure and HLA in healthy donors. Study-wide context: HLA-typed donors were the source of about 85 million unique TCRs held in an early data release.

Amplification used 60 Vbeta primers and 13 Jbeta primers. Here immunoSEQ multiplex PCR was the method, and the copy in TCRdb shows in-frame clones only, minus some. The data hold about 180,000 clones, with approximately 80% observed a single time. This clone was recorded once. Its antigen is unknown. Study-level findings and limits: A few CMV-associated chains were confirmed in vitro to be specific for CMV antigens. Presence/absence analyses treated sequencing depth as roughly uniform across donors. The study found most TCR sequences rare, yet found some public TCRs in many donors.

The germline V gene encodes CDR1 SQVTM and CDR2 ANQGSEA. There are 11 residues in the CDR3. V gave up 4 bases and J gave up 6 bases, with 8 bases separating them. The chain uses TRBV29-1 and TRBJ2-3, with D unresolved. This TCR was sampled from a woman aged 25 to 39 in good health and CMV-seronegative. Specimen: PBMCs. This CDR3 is CSVALLDTQYF. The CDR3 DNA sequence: TGCAGCGTTGCTCTACTGGATACGCAGTATTTT.